Presented here are 13 T cell receptor beta chains from one specimen sequenced in a study of CD8+ T cells in alopecia areata. RNA was isolated and reverse transcribed to cDNA, the sequencing template. Clones were read by immunoSEQ multiplex PCR, and TCRdb kept only the in-frame ones, dropping some. The sample has 160,000 or so clones; about 61% are singletons. Treatment described: oral pan-JAK inhibitor, 5-10 mg twice daily. Here the sequenced sample was CD4+ T cells sorted from blood, taken at approximately week 61, from a patient treated with tofacitinib. All receptors derive from a human donor with alopecia areata.

This chain joins TRBV15 and TRBJ1-6; D is perhaps TRBD1 (6 bases). CDR3 length: 17 amino acids. The germline gives CDR1 LNHNV, CDR2 YYDKDF (reference sequence). V was clipped by 4 bases and J by 3 bases, with 16 bases between them. The CDR3 is CATSTDRGADYNSPLHF. CDR3 nucleotides: TGTGCCACCAGCACGGATCGGGGGGCGGACTATAATTCACCCCTCCACTTT.

This rearrangement joins TRBV19 to TRBJ1-5, with D possibly being TRBD1 (5 bases). Trimming pared 3 bases from V and 3 bases from J, leaving 9 bases between. The CDR3 loop spans 14 amino acids. The germline CDR1 and CDR2 sequences are LNHDA and SQIVND (reference sequence). The CDR3 bases are TGTGCCAGTAGTATCCTGGGGGACAATCAGCCCCAGCATTTT. Protein product: CASSILGDNQPQHF.

The chain recombines TRBV4-2 with TRBJ2-3; TRBD1 is a possible D gene (5 bases). The CDR3 has 14 amino acids. Germline values: CDR1 LGHNA, CDR2 YNFKEQ. Trimming left V 0 bases short and J 6 bases short, with 10 bases between. The chain's CDR3 is CASSQDRGRDTQYF. CDR3 bases: TGTGCCAGCAGCCAAGATAGGGGTCGGGATACGCAGTATTTT.

The chain has TRBV7-8 and TRBJ2-5; D is undetermined. The DNA end favors TRBJ2-7, so the J call may be wrong. The CDR3 contains 11 residues. Per the germline V gene, CDR1 is SGHVS and CDR2 is FQNEAQ. CDR3 coding DNA: TGTGCCAGCAGCGAGTACTACGAGCAGTACTTC. This sequence encodes CASSEYYEQYF.

This clone was counted between two and nine times. The chain uses TRBV19 and TRBJ1-2, with TRBD1 identical over 9 bases. Trimming removed 5 bases from V and 9 bases from J; junction bases left unmatched: 7. This CDR3 is built from 13 residues. Per germline, CDR1 LNHDA and CDR2 SQIVND (reference sequence). The CDR3 loop reads CASSSTGGWSYTF. The CDR3 nucleotides are TGTGCCAGTAGTTCAACAGGGGGCTGGAGCTACACCTTC.

This chain joins TRBV30 and TRBJ1-4; D uncertain. The CDR3 is 13 residues long. V was pared by 4 bases and J by 5 bases, with 11 bases between. CDR1 GTSNPN and CDR2 SVGIG come from the germline V gene (reference sequence). CDR3 DNA: TGTGCCTGGAATCGGGCGGCAAATGAAAAACTGTTTTTT. Translated, it gives CAWNRAANEKLFF.

The table lists this clone with a few counts. This sequence joins TRBV7-9 and TRBJ2-2; no clear D. CDR3 length: 14 residues. V dropped 3 bases and J dropped 4 bases, with 9 bases sitting between them. The germline V gene has CDR1 SEHNR and CDR2 FQNEAQ (reference sequence). The CDR3: CASSLSVSTGELFF. CDR3 sequence (DNA): TGTGCCAGCAGCTTGTCCGTATCCACCGGGGAGCTGTTTTTT.

Turning to this clone: The conserved phenylalanine or tryptophan normally closing the CDR3 is absent here, so this likely arose from a read error. The DNA is omitted, as the CDR3 cannot be located on it reliably, and the CDR3 follows TCRdb's listing. The chain uses TRBV30 and TRBJ2-7; the tabulated D call, TRBD1, remains unverified against the DNA. Germline values: CDR1 GTSNPN, CDR2 SVGIG (reference sequence). The CDR3 adds up to 11 amino acids, both ends counted. CDR3 amino acids: CAWSSAQALAI.

The rearrangement links TRBV7-2 to TRBJ2-2, with D tentatively TRBD1 (6 bases). The CDR3 length is 14 residues. The germline CDR1 and CDR2 sequences are SGHTA and FQGNSA. V shed 5 bases and J shed 4 bases, with 11 bases lying between them. The CDR3 protein is CASSGQGRTGELFF. The CDR3 nucleotides read TGTGCCAGCAGCGGGCAGGGGCGCACCGGGGAGCTGTTTTTT.

The CDR3 nucleotides read TGCAGCGTCGTTTCCCCGGGGAGCACAGATACGCAGTATTTT. It specifies CSVVSPGSTDTQYF. The genes are TRBV29-1 and TRBJ2-3; the D gene is possibly TRBD2 (5 bases). CDR3 size: 14 residues. Trimming left V 6 bases short and J 0 bases short, with 13 bases between. Germline V gene data show CDR1 as SQVTM and CDR2 as ANQGSEA.

The rearrangement links TRBV29-1 to TRBJ2-2, with no clear D. Trimming pared 3 bases from V and 0 bases from J, leaving 5 bases between. The germline V gene has CDR1 SQVTM and CDR2 ANQGSEA. This CDR3 spans 13 amino acids. The CDR3 coding sequence is TGCAGCGTTGAGGTTCCGAACACCGGGGAGCTGTTTTTT. It is translated as CSVEVPNTGELFF.

CDR3 nucleotide sequence: TGCGCCAGCAGGTCGGATATGAATCAGCCCCAGCATTTT. It is translated as CASRSDMNQPQHF. The chain employs TRBV5-1 and TRBJ1-5; D remains unclear. CDR3 length: 13 residues. Germline V gene data show CDR1 as SGHRS and CDR2 as YFSETQ. V was shortened by 5 bases and J by 4 bases, with 10 bases between the two germline ends.

The V gene is TRBV6-5, the J gene TRBJ2-5, with 9 nucleotides matching TRBD1. Germline CDR1 reads MNHEY; CDR2 reads SVGAGI. This CDR3 comprises 15 residues. With 2 bases clipped from V and 3 bases from J, the junction kept 4 bases outside the gene matches. The CDR3, as DNA: TGTGCCAGCAGTTACCCTGGACAGGGGAAAGAGACCCAGTACTTC. This translates into CASSYPGQGKETQYF.